Detailed here is one T cell receptor beta chain. This clonotype appeared a few times. Its antigen is currently not known. Base qualities are not provided; no much larger clone lies one nucleotide away. The data stem from a study of regulatory T cells in long-lasting Graves disease (dated by TCRdb to the early 2020s). Study-wide context: Newly diagnosed Graves' disease patients had taken antithyroid drugs for less than 3 months. Peripheral blood TCR sequencing and RNA sequencing compared persistent Graves' disease patients with newly diagnosed Graves' disease patients. The study was registered as a clinical trial and conducted in China. A total of approximately 35 samples underwent TCR sequencing: about 13 from persistent and around 20 from newly diagnosed Graves' disease patients.

Overall study outcomes, separate from this receptor: Sequencing and analysis were limited to the TCR beta chain. TRBV28, TRBJ1-2 and TRBJ2-5 were preferentially used in persistent disease, while TRBV20-1 and TRBJ2-1 were favored in newly diagnosed disease. Patients with persistent disease shared more public clonotypes (fewer than 3,000) than newly diagnosed patients did (around 1,000). Because the primary lesion, thyroid tissue, could not be accessed, the study looked at peripheral blood alone. The authors noted that the small sample size was a limitation that may lower accuracy. Compared with newly diagnosed patients, patients with persistent Graves' disease had lower TCR Shannon entropy and fewer highly expanded clones, which suggests clonal expansion.

Receptors were amplified or captured by multiplex PCR. The sequencer listed for this sample is Illumina HiSeq 4000. iRepertoire HTBI primers and Arm-PCR amplification of CDR3 regions were used to construct TCR beta libraries. Gel purification was performed on PCR products prior to sequencing. In the original analysis: Gene usage analysis of CDR3 amino acid clonotypes used the roughly 60 TRBV and about 13 TRBJ segments found across samples. Filtered high-quality paired reads were merged into contigs using COPE and FqMerger. BLAST was used to align contigs to IMGT TRBV, TRBD and TRBJ reference genes, and CDR3 was defined according to IMGT. Highly expanded clones were defined as clonotypes with a frequency above 0.1%. Repertoire diversity was measured by Shannon entropy, and V-J evenness by the Gini coefficient. A clonotype found in more than one individual was treated as public. TCRdb redid the processing of the public reads, applying fastp at Q25 and MiXCR, and retained in-frame beta chains. CDR3 protein duplicates are merged, each entry listing the most common genes and DNA. These V and J calls derive from TCRdb rather than the authors' analysis. The sample has about 560,000 distinct CDR3 sequences on record, 15% to 20% of them singletons. 12% of the sample comes from the top ten.

CDR1 and CDR2, per the germline V gene, are SGHTA and FQGTGA. V was cut back by 3 bases and J by 6 bases, leaving a gap of 11 bases between them. The CDR3 has 14 amino acids, counting the end cysteine and phenylalanine. Only CDR3 DNA remains: 42 bases, in frame from the first base. The time point tag for this specimen amounts to: newly diagnosed GD, antithyroid drugs for less than 3 months. For both TCR sequencing and RNA sequencing, RNA was extracted from PBMCs in TRIzol. The diagnosis of Graves' disease followed American Thyroid Association guidelines. Patients for the study were recruited at an endocrinology department in Xi'an, China. Each patient gave roughly 10 milliliters of peripheral blood, collected in an EDTA anticoagulant tube. PBMCs were isolated by Ficoll Paque Plus density gradient separation without further T cell sorting. An Agilent 2100 Bioanalyzer and agarose gel were used to assess RNA quality, and a NanoDrop 2000 was used to measure RNA concentration.

The data also belong to a second study, concerning T cells in Graves' hyperthyroidism and ophthalmopathy. Per the second study: Stable Graves' hyperthyroidism was defined as the absence of progression to ophthalmopathy over 18 months of follow-up. The hyperthyroidism patients were between 18 and 65 years old and newly diagnosed, with a disease duration of less than 2 months. Exclusion was applied to patients with uncontrolled infections, other autoimmune diseases, pregnancy or lactation. Diagnoses relied on clinical symptoms, serum thyroxine and TRAb, thyroid ultrasound and orbital computed tomography. For the first round of RT-PCR on the TCR CDR3, the HTBI primer set was used together with the Qiagen OneStep RT-PCR kit. Most expanded thyroid clonotypes (frequency above 0.001) were also detected in blood, suggesting blood repertoires may reflect thyroid immune responses. Ophthalmopathy was separated from stable hyperthyroidism by a 13 V-J signature model, with over 85% sensitivity and approximately 84% specificity obtained in cross-validation and 80%/75% obtained in testing. In validation, the model predicted progression to ophthalmopathy a median of about 6 months before onset, with over 55% sensitivity and 72.22% specificity. TCR V-J signatures able to tell the groups apart were searched for in a discovery cohort of 95 or so patients, of whom around 42 had Graves' ophthalmopathy and under 65 had stable Graves' hyperthyroidism. Whether ophthalmopathy could be predicted prospectively was tested in an independent validation cohort made up of roughly 19 hyperthyroidism patients plus 17 patients who later progressed to ophthalmopathy. The 100 discovery patients were randomly divided into training and test sets at a 7:3 ratio. The study also compared thyroid tissue and blood T-cell repertoires from several Graves' hyperthyroidism patients. Once sampling was done, hyperthyroidism patients were given methimazole at a starting dose of 30 mg daily, whereas ophthalmopathy patients were given high-dose intravenous methylprednisolone. The libraries were constructed in a second round of multiplex PCR and then size-selected and purified. Sequencing of the libraries was done on an Illumina HiSeq2000 using paired-end 100 bp reads. SOAPnuke was used to process the raw data, with reads discarded if the reads contained adapters or uncalled bases, had a mean Phred below 15, or lacked an exact constant-primer or identifier match. COPE v1.2.5 was used to merge high-quality paired reads, and clonotypes were defined as unique nucleotide sequences. MiTCR v1.1 was used to align the clonotypes against IMGT TRBV, TRBD and TRBJ reference segments. The analysis was restricted to V-J combinations with a frequency above 0.0001, which together covered just over 98% of the repertoires. The TCS score was defined as the ratio of F50 (clonal expansion) to E x V (chaos), calculated using BLOSUM62-based TCRdist between CDR3 peptides within each V-J. Welch's t-statistics and random forest reduced just over 500 V-J features to some 14, which were used in a naive Bayes classifier (R e1071). No statistical method was used to fix the sample size in advance, and group allocation was not hidden from the investigators. TCR Vbeta CDR3 sequencing of 120 to 150 peripheral blood samples (43 ophthalmopathy, 75 hyperthyroidism and roughly 17 progressor patients) is reported in the paper.

The sequencing here drew on peripheral blood mononuclear cells (PBMCs), taken at new diagnosis, from a patient treated with antithyroid drugs. The rearrangement combines TRBV7-3 with TRBJ2-2; tentative D gene TRBD1, with 6 bases matching. The sequence came from a man aged 18 to 29 with Graves disease. Donor details come from another sample of the same person, matched by shared clones. The CDR3 has the sequence CASSFRTEAGELFF. In nucleotides, the sequence is TGTGCCAGCAGCTTCAGGACAGAGGCCGGGGAGCTGTTTTTT.